Listed below are T cell receptor beta chains from one sample, sequenced in a study of OX40 agonist ivuxolimab in advanced cancers. TCRdb keeps only in-frame clones here, not all; method: immunoSEQ multiplex PCR. The sample contains approximately 72,000 clones, 80% to 90% of which appear only once. Sequences were derived from CD4+ or CD8+ T cells sorted from blood, sampled in a trial of the OX40 agonist ivuxolimab. The source of these receptors is an adult with an advanced solid tumor such as melanoma, head and neck, liver or kidney cancer. Each CDR3 is given with its conserved first and last residue. Fields, in order: clone size, J gene, V gene, D gene, CDR3 DNA, CDR3 protein. D genes are given only for firm matches. Clone size is not always given. Where it is, it says once, few, many or a class for expanded clones.

abundance: NA; j_gene: TRBJ2-7; v_gene: TRBV20-1; d_gene: NA; CDR3nt: TGCAGTGCTAATAATCCCGAGCAGTACTTC; CDR3aa: CSANNPEQYF
abundance: NA; j_gene: TRBJ2-5; v_gene: TRBV9; d_gene: TRBD2; CDR3nt: TGTGCCAGCAGCATCGGGACTAGCGGGAGTGGCATCGAGACCCAGTACTTC; CDR3aa: CASSIGTSGSGIETQYF
abundance: NA; j_gene: TRBJ2-2; v_gene: TRBV19; d_gene: NA; CDR3nt: TGTGCCAGTACCACCTCCCCCCCCGGGGAGCTGTTTTTT; CDR3aa: CASTTSPPGELFF
abundance: NA; j_gene: TRBJ2-3; v_gene: TRBV4-2; d_gene: TRBD2; CDR3nt: TGTGCCAGCAGCCTTACGGGACTAGCGGAGTCGTTTACAGATACGCAGTATTTT; CDR3aa: CASSLTGLAESFTDTQYF
abundance: NA; j_gene: TRBJ1-2; v_gene: TRBV5-1; d_gene: NA; CDR3nt: TGCGCCAGCAGCTTGAGCGGAGGCTCTAACTATGGCTACACCTTC; CDR3aa: CASSLSGGSNYGYTF
abundance: NA; j_gene: TRBJ2-1; v_gene: TRBV5-6; d_gene: NA; CDR3nt: TGTGCCAGCGTCCCGGGTAGCGGCGAGCAGTTCTTC; CDR3aa: CASVPGSGEQFF
abundance: NA; j_gene: TRBJ2-5; v_gene: TRBV11-3; d_gene: NA; CDR3nt: TGTGCCAGCAGCTTAGGCCTCCAAGAGACCCAGTACTTC; CDR3aa: CASSLGLQETQYF
abundance: NA; j_gene: TRBJ2-1; v_gene: TRBV6-6; d_gene: TRBD2; CDR3nt: TGTGCCAGCAGTTACGGGGGACTAGCGGGCGAAAATGAGCAGTTCTTC; CDR3aa: CASSYGGLAGENEQFF
abundance: NA; j_gene: TRBJ1-1; v_gene: TRBV27; d_gene: NA; CDR3nt: TGTGCCAGCAGTCCGGACAGAGGCACTGAAGCTTTCTTT; CDR3aa: CASSPDRGTEAFF
abundance: NA; j_gene: TRBJ2-1; v_gene: TRBV4-3; d_gene: NA; CDR3nt: TGCGCCAGCACCAGGGGGGGTCATGAGGACAATGAGCAGTTCTTC; CDR3aa: CASTRGGHEDNEQFF
abundance: NA; j_gene: TRBJ2-7; v_gene: TRBV7-9; d_gene: NA; CDR3nt: TGTGCCAGCAGCTCCCCCGCGGGCGAGCGTAGTCCCTACGAGCAGTACTTC; CDR3aa: CASSSPAGERSPYEQYF
abundance: NA; j_gene: TRBJ1-5; v_gene: TRBV5-1; d_gene: TRBD1; CDR3nt: TGCGCCAGCAGCCCCGGGACAGGGGAAAATCAGCCCCAGCATTTT; CDR3aa: CASSPGTGENQPQHF
abundance: NA; j_gene: TRBJ2-7; v_gene: TRBV5-8; d_gene: TRBD2; CDR3nt: TGTGCCAGCAGCTCTGCGGGGGGAGGCTACGAGCAGTACTTC; CDR3aa: CASSSAGGGYEQYF
abundance: NA; j_gene: TRBJ2-5; v_gene: TRBV10-3; d_gene: NA; CDR3nt: TGTGCCATCAGAGGCACGTACCAAGAGACCCAGTACTTC; CDR3aa: CAIRGTYQETQYF
abundance: NA; j_gene: TRBJ2-1; v_gene: TRBV7-3; d_gene: TRBD2; CDR3nt: TGTGCCAGCAGCTTAACCGGGACTAGCGGGAGCAACAATGAGCAGTTCTTC; CDR3aa: CASSLTGTSGSNNEQFF
abundance: NA; j_gene: TRBJ2-5; v_gene: TRBV30; d_gene: NA; CDR3nt: TGTGCCTGGAGTAGGACAGAATGGTCCCAGTACTTC; CDR3aa: CAWSRTEWSQYF
abundance: NA; j_gene: TRBJ1-2; v_gene: TRBV5-5; d_gene: NA; CDR3nt: TGTGCCAGCAGCTCCGGGTGGTACTATGGCTACACCTTC; CDR3aa: CASSSGWYYGYTF
abundance: NA; j_gene: TRBJ2-3; v_gene: TRBV4-1; d_gene: TRBD2; CDR3nt: TGCGCCAGCAGCCAGGGGGGAGGGAGAGTGGATACAGATACGCAGTATTTT; CDR3aa: CASSQGGGRVDTDTQYF
abundance: NA; j_gene: TRBJ1-1; v_gene: TRBV30; d_gene: NA; CDR3nt: TGTGCCTGCCAGATTCCGGGGGGGACTGAAGCTTTCTTT; CDR3aa: CACQIPGGTEAFF
abundance: NA; j_gene: TRBJ2-2; v_gene: TRBV25-1; d_gene: NA; CDR3nt: TGTGCCAGCAGTGAGATCGACGGGGAGCTGTTTTTT; CDR3aa: CASSEIDGELFF
abundance: NA; j_gene: TRBJ2-1; v_gene: TRBV5-6; d_gene: TRBD1; CDR3nt: TGTGCCAGCAGCTTGGATTTAGGGACAGCTAAAGACAATGAGCAGTTCTTC; CDR3aa: CASSLDLGTAKDNEQFF
abundance: NA; j_gene: TRBJ1-2; v_gene: TRBV19; d_gene: NA; CDR3nt: TGTGCCAGTAGTATGGGGGCGCAGGTCTATGGCTACACCTTC; CDR3aa: CASSMGAQVYGYTF
abundance: NA; j_gene: TRBJ2-7; v_gene: TRBV6-1; d_gene: TRBD1; CDR3nt: TGTGCCCCAGGCCGGGACAGGGCCTCCTACGAGCAGTACTTC; CDR3aa: CAPGRDRASYEQYF
abundance: few; j_gene: TRBJ1-3; v_gene: TRBV18; d_gene: NA; CDR3nt: TGTGCCAGCTCACCGGACAAAAACTCTGGAAACACCATATATTTT; CDR3aa: CASSPDKNSGNTIYF
abundance: NA; j_gene: TRBJ2-2; v_gene: TRBV5-5; d_gene: NA; CDR3nt: TGTGCCAGCAGCCCGGTCCCCGGGACGGCGAACACCGGGGAGCTGTTTTTT; CDR3aa: CASSPVPGTANTGELFF
abundance: NA; j_gene: TRBJ1-5; v_gene: TRBV2; d_gene: NA; CDR3nt: TGTGCCAGCAGTGCGGGGAGTAAGATCAATCAGCCCCAGCATTTT; CDR3aa: CASSAGSKINQPQHF
abundance: NA; j_gene: TRBJ2-1; v_gene: TRBV7-2; d_gene: NA; CDR3nt: TGTGCCAGCAGCTTGTCCGATTACAATGAGCAGTTCTTC; CDR3aa: CASSLSDYNEQFF
abundance: NA; j_gene: TRBJ2-4; v_gene: TRBV4-2; d_gene: NA; CDR3nt: TGTGCCAGCAGCCCGGGGGACAGAGACAACATTCAGTACTTC; CDR3aa: CASSPGDRDNIQYF
abundance: NA; j_gene: TRBJ2-2; v_gene: TRBV7-2; d_gene: NA; CDR3nt: TGTGCCACCACGCCGGGGGAGCTGTTTTTT; CDR3aa: CATTPGELFF
abundance: NA; j_gene: TRBJ2-7; v_gene: TRBV7-2; d_gene: TRBD2; CDR3nt: TGTGCCAGCAGCTTTTCCGGGGGGGCCTCCTACGAGCAGTACTTC; CDR3aa: CASSFSGGASYEQYF
abundance: NA; j_gene: TRBJ1-4; v_gene: TRBV6-1; d_gene: TRBD1; CDR3nt: TGTGCCAGCAGTGAAGGGTGTGACAGGGAGGCTAATGAAAAACTGTTTTTT; CDR3aa: CASSEGCDREANEKLFF
abundance: NA; j_gene: TRBJ1-4; v_gene: TRBV4-1; d_gene: NA; CDR3nt: TGCGCCAGCAGCCCTGATCCGGGACGGGAAAATGAAAAACTGTTTTTT; CDR3aa: CASSPDPGRENEKLFF
abundance: NA; j_gene: TRBJ1-4; v_gene: TRBV15; d_gene: NA; CDR3nt: TGTGCCACCAGCAGAGTGGCGACAGTTGAAAAACTGTTTTTT; CDR3aa: CATSRVATVEKLFF
abundance: NA; j_gene: TRBJ1-2; v_gene: TRBV28; d_gene: NA; CDR3nt: TGTGCCAGCAACCGTGGGGGAGGACAAGATGGGGGCTACACCTTC; CDR3aa: CASNRGGGQDGGYTF
abundance: NA; j_gene: TRBJ2-5; v_gene: TRBV4-2; d_gene: NA; CDR3nt: TGTGCCAGCAGCCAAGGGGTTGGTGTAGGAGAGACCCAGTACTTC; CDR3aa: CASSQGVGVGETQYF
abundance: NA; j_gene: TRBJ1-3; v_gene: TRBV5-1; d_gene: NA; CDR3nt: TGCGCCAGCAGCTATGAAGCGCGGGTAGCTGGAAACACCATATATTTT; CDR3aa: CASSYEARVAGNTIYF
abundance: NA; j_gene: TRBJ2-7; v_gene: TRBV5-6; d_gene: TRBD2; CDR3nt: TGTGCCAGCAGCTTCCTTAGCGGGTTGACCTACGAGCAGTACTTC; CDR3aa: CASSFLSGLTYEQYF
abundance: NA; j_gene: TRBJ2-7; v_gene: TRBV19; d_gene: NA; CDR3nt: TGTGCCAGTAGTATAGGCCCAGGGCAGACGAGGGCCGAGCAGTACTTC; CDR3aa: CASSIGPGQTRAEQYF
abundance: NA; j_gene: TRBJ2-3; v_gene: TRBV7-9; d_gene: NA; CDR3nt: TGTGCCAGCAGAGGGGAGACTGGGGGAGATACGCAGTATTTT; CDR3aa: CASRGETGGDTQYF
abundance: NA; j_gene: TRBJ2-2; v_gene: TRBV18; d_gene: NA; CDR3nt: TGTGCCAGCTCACTGCGGCTAGCGACTCGCAGTGGGGAGCTGTTTTTT; CDR3aa: CASSLRLATRSGELFF
abundance: NA; j_gene: TRBJ2-7; v_gene: TRBV18; d_gene: TRBD1; CDR3nt: TGTGCCAGCTCACCATCCGGGACAGGGGCTTTCGAGCAGTACTTC; CDR3aa: CASSPSGTGAFEQYF
abundance: NA; j_gene: TRBJ2-2; v_gene: TRBV28; d_gene: TRBD1; CDR3nt: TGTGCCAGCAGTTTTCGACAGGGGCACCGCTCACGGGGCGGGGAGCTGTTTTTT; CDR3aa: CASSFRQGHRSRGGELFF
abundance: NA; j_gene: TRBJ2-3; v_gene: TRBV29-1; d_gene: TRBD1; CDR3nt: TGCAGCGTTGGGGACAGAGATACGCAGTATTTT; CDR3aa: CSVGDRDTQYF
abundance: NA; j_gene: TRBJ2-1; v_gene: TRBV28; d_gene: NA; CDR3nt: TGTGCCAGCAGTTCTCTTAGGGACTCTGGGCCGCAGTTCTTC; CDR3aa: CASSSLRDSGPQFF
abundance: once; j_gene: TRBJ1-1; v_gene: TRBV7-2; d_gene: TRBD1; CDR3nt: TGTGCCAGCAGCACTAGGACAGGGAGCACTGAAGCTTTCTTT; CDR3aa: CASSTRTGSTEAFF
abundance: NA; j_gene: TRBJ2-3; v_gene: TRBV7-2; d_gene: TRBD2; CDR3nt: TGTGCCAGCAGCCTAGCCCCTAGCGGGATAACAGATACGCAGTATTTT; CDR3aa: CASSLAPSGITDTQYF
abundance: NA; j_gene: TRBJ2-5; v_gene: TRBV7-8; d_gene: TRBD1; CDR3nt: TGTGCCAGCAGCTTAGGAGGGACAGGGGCGGAGACCCAGTACTTC; CDR3aa: CASSLGGTGAETQYF
abundance: NA; j_gene: TRBJ2-5; v_gene: TRBV5-4; d_gene: NA; CDR3nt: TGTGCCAGCAGTCCGGAGACAGACCAAGAGACCCAGTACTTC; CDR3aa: CASSPETDQETQYF